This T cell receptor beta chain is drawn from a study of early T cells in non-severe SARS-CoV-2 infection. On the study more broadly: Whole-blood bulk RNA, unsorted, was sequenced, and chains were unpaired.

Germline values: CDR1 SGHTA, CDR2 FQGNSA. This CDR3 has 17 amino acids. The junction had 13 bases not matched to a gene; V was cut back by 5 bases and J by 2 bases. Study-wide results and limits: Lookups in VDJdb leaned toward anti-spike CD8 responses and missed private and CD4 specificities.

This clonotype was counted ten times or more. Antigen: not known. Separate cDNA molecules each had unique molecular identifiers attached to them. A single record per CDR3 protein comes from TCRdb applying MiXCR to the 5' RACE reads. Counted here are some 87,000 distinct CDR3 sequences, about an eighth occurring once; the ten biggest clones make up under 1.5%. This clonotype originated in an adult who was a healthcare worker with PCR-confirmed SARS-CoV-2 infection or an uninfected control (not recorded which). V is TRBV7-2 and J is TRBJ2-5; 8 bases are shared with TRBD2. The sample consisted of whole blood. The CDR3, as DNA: TGTGCCAGCAGCCCCCGCCTACGCGGGGGGAGGCAAGAGACCCAGTACTTC. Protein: CASSPRLRGGRQETQYF.